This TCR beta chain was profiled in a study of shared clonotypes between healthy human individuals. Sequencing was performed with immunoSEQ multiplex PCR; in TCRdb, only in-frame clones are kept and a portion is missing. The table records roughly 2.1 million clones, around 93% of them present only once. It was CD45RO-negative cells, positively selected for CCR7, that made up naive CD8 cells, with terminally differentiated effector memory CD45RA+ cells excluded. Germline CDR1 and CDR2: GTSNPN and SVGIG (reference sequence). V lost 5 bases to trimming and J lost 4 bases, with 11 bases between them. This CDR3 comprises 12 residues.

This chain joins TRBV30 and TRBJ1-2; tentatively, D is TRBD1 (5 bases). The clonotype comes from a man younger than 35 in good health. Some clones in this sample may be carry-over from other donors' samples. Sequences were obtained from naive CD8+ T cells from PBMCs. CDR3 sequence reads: CAWQGLFYGYTF. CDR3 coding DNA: TGTGCCTGGCAGGGCCTATTCTATGGCTACACCTTC.